The TCR beta chain described here comes from a study of cytomegalovirus exposure and HLA in healthy donors. Clones were sequenced by immunoSEQ multiplex PCR, and TCRdb holds only the in-frame ones, with some missing. The data hold fewer than 200,000 clones, with around nine tenths observed a single time. CDR3 length: 14 residues. The V and J ends lost 0 bases and 3 bases respectively, with 12 bases between them. Germline CDR1 SQVTM, CDR2 ANQGSEA. The specimen sequenced was PBMCs. The source is a woman between 25 and 40 years old in good health and CMV-seronegative. The V call is TRBV29-1, the J call TRBJ2-7; maybe TRBD1 (6 bases). CDR3 residues: CSVEDPTGLYEQYF. CDR3 DNA sequence: TGCAGCGTTGAAGACCCGACAGGTCTCTACGAGCAGTACTTC.